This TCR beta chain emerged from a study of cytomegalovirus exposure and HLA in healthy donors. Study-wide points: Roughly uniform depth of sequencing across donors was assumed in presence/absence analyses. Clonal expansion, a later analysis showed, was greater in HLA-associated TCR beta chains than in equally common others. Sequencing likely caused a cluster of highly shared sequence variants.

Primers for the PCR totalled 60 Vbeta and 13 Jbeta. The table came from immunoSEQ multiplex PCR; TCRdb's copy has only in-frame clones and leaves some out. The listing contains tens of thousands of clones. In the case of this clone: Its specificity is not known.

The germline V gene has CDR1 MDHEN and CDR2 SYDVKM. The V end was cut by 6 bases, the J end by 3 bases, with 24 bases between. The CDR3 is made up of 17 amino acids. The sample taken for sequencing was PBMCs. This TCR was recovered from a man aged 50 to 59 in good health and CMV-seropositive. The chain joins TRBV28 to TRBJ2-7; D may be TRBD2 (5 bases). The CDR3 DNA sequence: TGTGCCAGCAGGACCCTGCGGACTCTAACAACCTACTACGAGCAGTACTTC. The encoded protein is CASRTLRTLTTYYEQYF.